These 8 T cell receptor beta chains originate from one sample sequenced in a study of blood T cell repertoires in COVID-19. Profiling relied on immunoSEQ multiplex PCR, and the TCRdb table lists in-frame clones only, not all of them. In the table there are about 260,000 clones, 84% of which are singletons. Sequenced input: peripheral blood. Receptor source: a woman aged 40-49 years who had recovered from COVID-19.

The chain links TRBV5-1 to TRBJ1-4; the match to TRBD1 covers 7 bases. Germline-derived CDR1 and CDR2 are SGHRS and YFSETQ. Trimming removed 4 bases from V and 8 bases from J; junction bases left unmatched: 2. CDR3 size: 12 residues. The CDR3 is CASSAQGEKLFF. The CDR3 nucleotides are TGCGCCAGCAGCGCACAGGGGGAAAAACTGTTTTTT.

In its sample, this clone was seen a few times. The V and J genes are TRBV7-2 and TRBJ2-2; 9 nucleotides line up with TRBD1. Germline trimming cut 5 bases from V and 3 bases from J; bases unmatched to any gene: 7. CDR3 length equals 16 residues. Germline CDR1 is SGHTA and CDR2 is FQGNSA. CDR3 in amino acids: CASSPYRGRDTGELFF. CDR3 DNA: TGTGCCAGCAGCCCGTACAGGGGGCGGGACACCGGGGAGCTGTTTTTT.

The chain couples TRBV27 to TRBJ1-2; D is unresolved. There are 15 residues in the CDR3. The germline V and J ends were trimmed by 4 bases and 1 base, with 13 bases remaining between them. Germline CDR1 and CDR2: MNHEY and SMNVEV (reference sequence). In DNA, the CDR3 is TGTGCCAGCAGTTCCGAGTCGTTGCGTAACTATGGCTACACCTTC. Encoded protein: CASSSESLRNYGYTF.

The V gene is TRBV5-4, the J gene TRBJ2-1; D perhaps matches TRBD2 (6 bases). CDR1 and CDR2 from the germline V gene are SGHNT and YYREEE (reference sequence). V shed 3 bases and J shed 0 bases, with 13 bases lying between them. The CDR3 is made up of 16 amino acids. As DNA, the CDR3 is TGTGCCAGCAGCTCGAGTGCGGGGCCCTCCTACAATGAGCAGTTCTTC. Translation gives CASSSSAGPSYNEQFF. The full variable domain, in which reference TRBV5-4 and TRBJ2-1 provide the parts outside the CDR3, is ETGVTQSPTHLIKTRGQQVTLRCSSQSGHNTVSWYQQALGQGPQFIFQYYREEENGRGNFPPRFSGLQFPNYSSELNVNALELDDSALYLCASSSSAGPSYNEQFFGPGTRLTVL.

This chain links TRBV28 with TRBJ2-1; maybe TRBD1 (5 bases). Trimming removed 4 bases from V and 2 bases from J, with 9 bases in between. The germline gives CDR1 MDHEN, CDR2 SYDVKM. The CDR3 is 14 residues long. This CDR3 is CASSSPTAYNEQFF. CDR3 nucleotides: TGTGCCAGCAGTTCGCCGACAGCCTACAATGAGCAGTTCTTC.

V and J are TRBV6-1 and TRBJ2-7, with 9 bases aligning to TRBD2. CDR3 length: 16 residues. The V segment lost 4 bases and the J segment 0 bases; nucleotides outside the gene matches: 7. The germline V gene has CDR1 MNHNS and CDR2 SASEGT. The CDR3 nucleotides are TGTGCCAGCAGTGGGGCCGGGACTAGCTACTCCTACGAGCAGTACTTC. Protein sequence: CASSGAGTSYSYEQYF.

In DNA form, the CDR3 reads TGCGCCAGCAGCACTCGACAGGGAAACATCTATGGCTACACCTTC. This sequence encodes CASSTRQGNIYGYTF. J is TRBJ1-2 and V is TRBV5-1; 7 bases line up with TRBD1. The CDR3 extends over 15 amino acids. Germline values: CDR1 SGHRS, CDR2 YFSETQ. The ends lost 4 bases at V and 4 bases at J; junction bases unmatched: 10.

The genes are TRBV11-3 and TRBJ2-7; 10 bases map to TRBD1. The germline CDR1 and CDR2 sequences are SGHNT and YENEEA. Trimming took 2 bases from V and 5 from J; bases not matched to a gene: 6. CDR3 length equals 15 residues. The CDR3 coding sequence is TGTGCCAGCAGCTTACGTGGACAGGGGGTACACGAGCAGTACTTC. It is translated as CASSLRGQGVHEQYF. Full variable domain (outside the CDR3, taken from reference TRBV11-3 and TRBJ2-7): EAGVVQSPRYKIIEKKQPVAFWCNPISGHNTLYWYLQNLGQGPELLIRYENEEAVDDSQLPKDRFSAERLKGVDSTLKIQPAELGDSAVYLCASSLRGQGVHEQYFGPGTRLTVT.